This T cell receptor (beta chain) was recorded in a study of graft-versus-host responses after intestinal transplantation (dated by TCRdb to the early 2020s). With respect to the entire study: The transplants that recipients got were multivisceral, liver-intestinal, or isolated intestinal. Anti-thymocyte globulin induction was given to all recipients, followed by maintenance tacrolimus and steroids for two to four years. Graft-versus-host and host-versus-graft alloreactive T cell clones were tracked in the graft, circulation and bone marrow after intestinal transplantation using bulk TCR-beta CDR3 sequencing. To identify alloreactive clones, pre-transplant mixed lymphocyte reaction products were sequenced and then compared with unstimulated pre-transplant donor and recipient T cells. A cohort of 24 intestinal transplant recipients, including one retransplant, was enrolled, and a few patients lacking pretransplant specimens were excluded. A peak of at least 4% donor T cells among recipient peripheral blood mononuclear cells was the definition used for donor T cell macrochimerism. Rather than being sequenced by the commercial service, samples from a few later patients were sequenced in-house on an Illumina MiSeq and processed with MiXCR. Overall study results and their limits: Early after transplant, declines in HvG clones were associated with peak levels of circulating GvH clones. GvH clones turned up in recipient bone marrow, with some appearing earlier in ileal mucosa or blood, a pattern consistent with an intestinal mucosal origin. Conclusions were limited by the relatively low number and heterogeneity of intestinal transplant patients. In the allografts of patients with donor T cell macrochimerism, GvH to HvG T cell clonal ratios were high.

The time point label corresponds to: cells obtained before transplantation from donor or recipient. CD3+CD4+ and CD3+CD8+ populations were FACS-sorted from unstimulated pre-transplant donor and recipient cells taken from spleen or lymph nodes. As regards this clone: Its antigen is unknown. The input lacks base qualities; no much larger clone sits a single base away.

Preparation of the library involved the immunoSEQ multiplex PCR assay. For most patients, genomic DNA was isolated with the Qiagen DNeasy Blood and Tissue Kit and sent frozen to Adaptive Biotechnologies for TCR sequencing. High-throughput TCR-beta CDR3 sequencing of genomic DNA from most patients was performed by Adaptive Biotechnologies. Under the source paper's analysis protocol: Adaptive's ImmunoSEQ software supplied the TCR sequencing data for approximately 18 patients, while MiXCR and VDJtools were used to process a few other patients. CD4 versus CD8 sorting errors were corrected by removing sequences found in both subsets at a frequency ratio below 5:1. CDR3 nucleotide sequences shared by donor and recipient were removed because the origin of these sequences could not be assigned. Alloreactive clones required at least 2-fold expansion over unstimulated cells and minimum CFSE-low frequency of 0.002% (template counts) or 0.001% (read counts). Clones were considered mappable if detected in sequenced pre-transplant spleen, lymph node, or MLR CFSE-low populations of the donor or recipient. The cumulative frequency of alloreactive clones was calculated as a percentage of all sequences, weighted by copy number. TCRdb retrieved this table from immuneACCESS and kept in-frame rearrangements only. Not all clones are present; in checked studies, unresolved V genes account for under half, and no reason is known for the remainder. The V and J calls and clone size are taken from that table; D and trimming were inferred from the DNA. In this sample the table shows 90,000 to 120,000 clones, 87% of which occur a single time. The ten largest account for less than 0.85% of the sample.

The CDR3 sequence holds 15 residues, the cysteine and phenylalanine included. The DNA shown is the 45-base CDR3, in frame from base 1. The germline V and J ends show losses of 3 bases and 7 bases respectively, and no gene match explains 8 bases of the junction. Sequences MNHEY (CDR1) and SMNVEV (CDR2) are obtained from the germline V gene (reference sequence). The rearrangement combines TRBV27 with TRBJ2-1; 8 bases in between match TRBD2. The clonotype comes from a human donor who was the organ donor for an intestinal transplant. Sequenced here: unstimulated CD4+ T cells sorted from spleen or lymph node cells, sampled before transplant. The sequenced DNA is TGTGCCAGCAGTTTGTTCGGGACTAGTTATAATGAGCAGTTCTTC. The resulting protein is CASSLFGTSYNEQFF.